This TCR beta chain derives from a study of long-term antiretroviral therapy in people with HIV (dated by TCRdb to 2021 to 2024). Notes on the research overall: Collection of the earliest samples took place about a decade ahead of the 2015 WHO recommendation for immediate ART, at a time when ART was typically delayed until CD4 counts fell. This retrospective serial study examined whether starting ART and sustained HIV suppression were associated with changes in the composition and diversity of the TRB repertoire in peripheral blood. The cohort contributed fewer than 200 cryopreserved PBMC samples from 30 adults with confirmed HIV infection, collected serially over a mean of approximately 6 years (range 1-12). About 35% of the 30 participants with HIV were female. No cross-contamination during QIAcube processing turned up in test extractions that ran a monoclonal T-cell line alongside around 32 polyclonal samples. The research as a whole found: Because pre-ART samples had limited cell numbers, profiling was done on unsorted PBMC rather than on sorted CD4+ and CD8+ T cells. The repertoire was dominated across all time points by expanded TRB clones identified before ART initiation, although this dominance was seen to fluctuate and to decrease in many PLHIV after ART. Since PBMC availability was limited, sequencing covered only the TCR beta chain, with no alpha chain pairing. Starting ART was linked to a significant rise in TRB diversity, yet even after long-term ART the diversity remained significantly lower than in transplant donor controls. Inferences about post-ART repertoire changes are limited because no data were available on ART adherence, viral resistance or therapy changes. Narrower CDR3 length ranges were observed in HIV repertoires than in controls, and an antigen-experienced repertoire with only a slight naive shift after ART was suggested by the network structure. The samples span the years 2004 to 2017, and the ART regimens used may be less effective than current regimens.

The immunoSEQ hsTCRB v3.0 assay was used at survey level resolution to sequence the TRB variable region. A depth of roughly 35,000-50,000 T-cell genomes per sample was targeted for TRB sequencing. Pooled TRB libraries were sequenced on an Illumina MiSeq with a v3 150-cycle kit. Regarding the original processing steps: Repertoire analysis was performed in R inside a reproducible Nextflow workflow that covered QC, data transformation and analysis. LymphoSeq2, an R package for exploring AIRR-Seq data, was used to implement the custom analyses. After excluding several samples that yielded fewer than 5000 total TRB sequences, some 180 HIV repertoires remained for analysis. Among the approximately 190 HIV repertoires that were kept, 59 were collected before ART initiation and about 130 were collected after ART initiation. Repertoires were downsampled to 5000 TRB nucleotide sequences, with summary statistics averaged over 100 downsampling iterations. The analysis kept only TRB sequences whose CDR3 regions were at least seven amino acids long. Two measures captured diversity: a Shannon entropy-derived clonality score and the Gini coefficient. In repertoire networks, the top 5000 CDR3 amino acid sequences were linked whenever an edit distance of one separated two sequences. GLIPH2 predicted antigen specificity groups and MHC restriction for TRB CDR3 amino acid sequences. To flag known associations with CMV, EBV, HIV or tissue antigens, CDR3 amino acid sequences were compared against VDJdb and McPAS-TCR. Pre-ART, post-ART and control groups were compared with Wilcoxon signed-rank tests and Holm-Bonferroni correction. TCRdb carries this immuneACCESS record with in-frame sequences only. Its versions omit some clonotypes, under half of them owing to an unresolved V gene in the studies checked, with the rest unexplained. V and J calls and clone size are as listed in that table; D and trimming were resolved from the DNA. This sample is represented by 25,000 to 35,000 clones; roughly 96% of them were singletons. The top ten constitute under 3% of the sample.

The germline V gene (reference sequence) yields PRHDT for CDR1 and FYEKMQ for CDR2. V is reduced by 2 bases and J by 3 bases, leaving a spacing of 7 bases between them. Including the terminal cysteine and phenylalanine, the CDR3 comprises 13 residues. Only CDR3 DNA remains: 39 bases, in frame from the first base. To be included, a participant needed at least one PBMC sample from before ART initiation plus at least two post-ART samples. Every participant with HIV received treatment in the United States of America. Before DNA extraction, cryopreserved samples of about 0.9-11 million PBMC were thawed and then washed. At the time of the earliest PBMC sample, participants with HIV were aged between roughly 20 and 60 years. Per participant, PBMC samples came from 1-4 timepoints prior to ART initiation and 2-8 timepoints following ART initiation, for a median of 7 samples. Serial HIV viral load, CD4+ T-cell count, ART history and demographic data were obtained for every participant. Genomic DNA was extracted from unsorted PBMC with a Qiagen kit on a QIAcube, processed in batches of 12 samples.

A word on this clone: This clone's antigen is unknown. No base qualities exist here, and no much larger clone lies one base off it.

The starting material was unsorted PBMCs, obtained approximately 6.5 years after starting antiretroviral therapy. The clonotype originates from a man aged 30 to 39 with HIV. The receptor chain draws on TRBV13 and TRBJ1-1; the D gene assignment is ambiguous. The CDR3 protein sequence reads: CASSLPPDTEAFF. The sequenced DNA is TGTGCCAGCAGCTTACCGCCTGACACTGAAGCTTTCTTT.